The present TCR beta chain was sequenced within a study of cytomegalovirus exposure and HLA in healthy donors. The germline V gene encodes CDR1 SGHRS and CDR2 YFSETQ. The V and J ends lost 3 bases and 6 bases respectively, with 9 bases between them. The CDR3 loop spans 13 amino acids. 60 Vbeta and 13 Jbeta primers were used in PCR. Measured with immunoSEQ multiplex PCR; TCRdb has only the in-frame clones, and not every one. The data show about 130,000 clones, about 78% seen once. Of note for this clone: Its target is not known.

Study conclusions and caveats: In the analysis, some V segments, TRBV6-2 and TRBV6-3 included, were excluded as indistinguishable.

The chain employs TRBV5-1 and TRBJ2-2; D unresolved. Specimen: PBMCs. This clonotype originated in a female donor in good health and CMV-seronegative. The CDR3 sequence: CASSSRPAGELFF. CDR3 in DNA: TGCGCCAGCAGCTCCCGCCCGGCCGGGGAGCTGTTTTTT. The whole variable domain, filled in from reference TRBV5-1 and TRBJ2-2, reads KAGVTQTPRYLIKTRGQQVTLSCSPISGHRSVSWYQQTPGQGLQFLFEYFSETQRNKGNFPGRFSGRQFSNSRSEMNVSTLELGDSALYLCASSSRPAGELFFGEGSRLTVL.